These 9 T cell receptor beta chains originate from one sample sequenced in a study of a mutant IDH1 vaccine in newly diagnosed glioma. The method was immunoSEQ multiplex PCR; TCRdb's version includes in-frame clones alone and lacks a portion of them. The data show 84,000 or so clones, roughly 77% seen once. No cognate antigen is known for these TCRs. Regarding time point: week 47, end of study. Mutant IDH1 20-mer peptide, at 300 ug, made up each vaccine dose, with topical imiquimod. The source material was PBMCs, sampled from a glioma patient whose treatment included an IDH1 peptide vaccine. These receptor sequences come from a man in his forties with glioma.

CDR3 protein: CASGGGQPFPKGAFF. CDR3 coding DNA: TGTGCTAGTGGTGGGGGCCAGCCTTTCCCCAAGGGGGCTTTCTTT. The genes are TRBV12-5 and TRBJ1-1; tentative D call: TRBD1 (6 bases). Germline CDR1 LGHNT, CDR2 FRNRAP. V gave up 5 bases and J gave up 11 bases, with 24 bases separating them. The CDR3 has 15 residues.

The CDR3 protein is CASSLETGRQETQYF. The CDR3 region has the DNA TGTGCCAGCAGCTTGGAGACAGGCCGACAAGAGACCCAGTACTTC. The V call is TRBV5-6, the J call TRBJ2-5, with D possibly being TRBD1 (6 bases). The CDR3 has 15 amino acids. V lost 0 bases and J lost 2, with 11 bases in between. CDR1 and CDR2 from the germline V gene are SGHDT and YYEEEE.

The rearrangement joins TRBV11-2 to TRBJ2-1, with 14 bases fitting TRBD2. The V gene's germline CDR1 is SGHAT and CDR2 FQNNGV. V lost 0 bases, J lost 7 bases, and 2 bases stayed unmatched. The CDR3 contains 16 residues. The CDR3 loop is CASSLERLAGGNEQFF. Written as DNA, the CDR3 is TGTGCCAGCAGCTTAGAGCGACTAGCGGGGGGGAATGAGCAGTTCTTC.

The V gene is TRBV2, the J gene TRBJ2-5, with TRBD2 matching 9 bases. The J call may be faulty, since TRBJ2-7 better matches the DNA end. This CDR3 region has 15 residues. Germline assignment: CDR1 SNHLY and CDR2 FYNNEI. The CDR3 loop is CASRQRLAAKYEQYF. The CDR3 DNA reads TGTGCCAGCCGACAGCGACTAGCGGCTAAATACGAGCAGTACTTC.

The chain employs TRBV5-5 and TRBJ2-7; no clear D gene. Germline V lookup: CDR1 SGHKS, CDR2 YYEKEE (reference sequence). This CDR3 contains 14 residues. Trimming shortened V by 4 bases and J by 2 bases, and 13 bases separated the two germline ends. In DNA, the CDR3 is TGTGCCAGCAGCCAAGGGCCACCGGCCTACGAGCAGTACTTC. It encodes CASSQGPPAYEQYF.

This sequence joins TRBV28 and TRBJ1-2; TRBD1 is a possible D gene (5 bases). Germline values: CDR1 MDHEN, CDR2 SYDVKM. CDR3 length: 14 residues. The V gene lost 2 bases and the J gene lost 4 bases, with 11 bases spanning the gap. CDR3 nucleotide sequence: TGTGCCAGCAGTTTAGTCAGGGCGGCCTATGGCTACACCTTC. Its translation: CASSLVRAAYGYTF.

The rearrangement uses TRBV9 and TRBJ2-7, with a weak D call TRBD1 (6 bases). This CDR3 is 13 amino acids long. Trimming stripped 0 bases from V and 7 bases from J, with 11 bases between. Germline V lookup: CDR1 SGDLS, CDR2 YYNGEE. CDR3: CASSVALQGEQYF. As DNA, the CDR3 is TGTGCCAGCAGCGTAGCTTTGCAGGGGGAGCAGTACTTC.

The rearrangement uses TRBV27 and TRBJ2-1, with a tentative D call TRBD2 (5 bases). The germline CDR1 and CDR2 sequences are MNHEY and SMNVEV (reference sequence). This CDR3 has 14 residues. The germline V and J ends were trimmed by 0 bases and 8 bases, with 11 bases remaining between them. CDR3 sequence (DNA): TGTGCCAGCAGTTTATCTACCACCGGGGATGAGCAGTTCTTC. Its translation is CASSLSTTGDEQFF.

The chain uses TRBV6-5 and TRBJ1-2; D is possibly TRBD1 (6 bases). CDR1 and CDR2 (germline): MNHEY, SVGAGI. This CDR3 comprises 14 residues. V lost 4 bases and J lost 3, with 12 bases in between. This CDR3 reads CASSLKGQHYGYTF. The CDR3 bases are TGTGCCAGCAGTTTGAAAGGACAGCACTATGGCTACACCTTC.